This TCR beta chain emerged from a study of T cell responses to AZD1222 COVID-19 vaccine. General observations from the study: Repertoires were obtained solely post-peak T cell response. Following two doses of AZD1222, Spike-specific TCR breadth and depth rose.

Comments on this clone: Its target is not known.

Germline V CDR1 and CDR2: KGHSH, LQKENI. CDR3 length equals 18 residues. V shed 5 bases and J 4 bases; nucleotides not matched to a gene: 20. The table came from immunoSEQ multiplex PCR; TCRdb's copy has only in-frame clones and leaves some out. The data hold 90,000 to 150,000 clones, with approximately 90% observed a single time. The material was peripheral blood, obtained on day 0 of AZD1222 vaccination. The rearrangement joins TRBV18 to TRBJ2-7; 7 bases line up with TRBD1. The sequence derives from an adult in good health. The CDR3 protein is CASSIQRLSSTGMYEQYF. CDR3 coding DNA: TGTGCCAGCTCAATACAAAGACTATCTTCGACAGGGATGTACGAGCAGTACTTC.